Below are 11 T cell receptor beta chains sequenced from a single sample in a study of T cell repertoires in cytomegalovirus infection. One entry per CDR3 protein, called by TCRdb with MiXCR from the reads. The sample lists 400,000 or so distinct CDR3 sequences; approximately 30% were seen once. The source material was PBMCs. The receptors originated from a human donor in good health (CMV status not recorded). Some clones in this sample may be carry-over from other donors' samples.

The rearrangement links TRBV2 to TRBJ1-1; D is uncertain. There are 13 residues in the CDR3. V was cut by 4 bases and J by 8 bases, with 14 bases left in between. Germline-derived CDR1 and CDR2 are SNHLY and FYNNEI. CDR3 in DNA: TGTGCCAGCAGTGTGGTCATTAGCTTAGAAGCTTTCTTT. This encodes CASSVVISLEAFF.

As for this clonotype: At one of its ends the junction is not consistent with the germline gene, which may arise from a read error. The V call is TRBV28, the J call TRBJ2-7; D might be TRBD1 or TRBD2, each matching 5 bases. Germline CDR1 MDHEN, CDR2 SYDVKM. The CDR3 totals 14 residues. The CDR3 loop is CSSRSNWGSYEQYF. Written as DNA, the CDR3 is TGTTCCAGCAGATCTAATTGGGGGTCCTACGAGCAGTACTTC.

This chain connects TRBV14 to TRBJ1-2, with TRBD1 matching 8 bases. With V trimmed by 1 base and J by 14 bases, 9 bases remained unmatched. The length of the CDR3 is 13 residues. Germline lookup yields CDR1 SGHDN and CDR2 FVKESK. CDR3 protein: CASSQARDRPYTF. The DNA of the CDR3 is TGTGCCAGCAGCCAAGCTAGGGACAGGCCATATACCTTC.

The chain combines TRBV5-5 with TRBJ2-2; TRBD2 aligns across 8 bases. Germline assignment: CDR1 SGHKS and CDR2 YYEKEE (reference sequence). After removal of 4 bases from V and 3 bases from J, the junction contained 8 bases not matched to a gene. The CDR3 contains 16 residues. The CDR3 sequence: CASSPFGGADTGELFF. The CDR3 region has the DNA TGTGCCAGCAGCCCATTCGGGGGGGCCGACACCGGGGAGCTGTTTTTT. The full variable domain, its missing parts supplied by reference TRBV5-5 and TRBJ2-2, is DAGVTQSPTHLIKTRGQQVTLRCSPISGHKSVSWYQQVLGQGPQFIFQYYEKEERGRGNFPDRFSARQFPNYSSELNVNALLLGDSALYLCASSPFGGADTGELFFGEGSRLTVL.

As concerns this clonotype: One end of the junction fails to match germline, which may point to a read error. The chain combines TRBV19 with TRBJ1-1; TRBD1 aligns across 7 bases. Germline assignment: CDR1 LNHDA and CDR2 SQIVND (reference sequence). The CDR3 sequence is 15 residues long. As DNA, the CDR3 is TGTGTCAGTACCCGACGGGGACAGCTTAACACTGAAGCTTTCTTT. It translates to CVSTRRGQLNTEAFF.

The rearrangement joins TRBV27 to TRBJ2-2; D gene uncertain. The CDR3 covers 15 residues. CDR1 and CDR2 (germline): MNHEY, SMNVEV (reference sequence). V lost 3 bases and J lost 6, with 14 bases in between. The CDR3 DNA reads TGTGCCAGCAGTTTTAGGAGACAACCCCCCGGGGAGCTGTTTTTT. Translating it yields CASSFRRQPPGELFF.

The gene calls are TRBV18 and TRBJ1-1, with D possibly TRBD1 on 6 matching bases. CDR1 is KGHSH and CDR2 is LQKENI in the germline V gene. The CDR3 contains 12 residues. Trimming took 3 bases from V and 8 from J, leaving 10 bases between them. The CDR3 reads CASSPVDREAFF. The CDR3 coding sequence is TGTGCCAGCTCACCGGTGGACAGAGAAGCTTTCTTT.

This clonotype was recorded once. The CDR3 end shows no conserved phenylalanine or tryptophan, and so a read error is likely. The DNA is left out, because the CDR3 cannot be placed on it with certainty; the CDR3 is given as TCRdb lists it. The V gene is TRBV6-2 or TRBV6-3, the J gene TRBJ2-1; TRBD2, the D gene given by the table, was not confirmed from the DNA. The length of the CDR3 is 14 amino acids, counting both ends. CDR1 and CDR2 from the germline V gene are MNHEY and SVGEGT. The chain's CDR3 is CASSGDYYYNEHFC.

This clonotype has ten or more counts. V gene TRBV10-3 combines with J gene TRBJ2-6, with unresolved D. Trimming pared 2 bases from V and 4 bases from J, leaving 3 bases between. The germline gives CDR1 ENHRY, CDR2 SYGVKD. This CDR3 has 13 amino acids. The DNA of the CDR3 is TGTGCCATCAGTGAGCCCGGGGCCAACGTCCTGACTTTC. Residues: CAISEPGANVLTF.

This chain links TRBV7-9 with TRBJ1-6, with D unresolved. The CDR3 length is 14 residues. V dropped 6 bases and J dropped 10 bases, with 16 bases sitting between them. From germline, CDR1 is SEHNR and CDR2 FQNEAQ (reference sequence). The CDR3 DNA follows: TGTGCCAGCAGATCGGACCCGTCCAGCTCACCCCTCCACTTT. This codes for CASRSDPSSSPLHF.

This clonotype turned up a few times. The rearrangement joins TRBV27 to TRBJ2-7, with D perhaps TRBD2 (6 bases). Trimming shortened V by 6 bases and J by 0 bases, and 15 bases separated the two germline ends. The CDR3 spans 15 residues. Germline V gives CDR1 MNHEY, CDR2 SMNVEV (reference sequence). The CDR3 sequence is CASSSGTFSSYEQYF. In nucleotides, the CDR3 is TGTGCCAGCAGCTCTGGGACTTTTAGCTCCTACGAGCAGTACTTC.